This entry describes one T cell receptor (beta chain). There is no known antigen for this receptor. No qualities accompany the bases; no much larger clone lies one base away. Other DNA sequences in this specimen translate into the identical CDR3. TCR CDR3 regions were amplified from genomic DNA by multiplex PCR using the deep immunoSEQ assay. Genomic DNA extracted from each cell subset was distributed evenly over all wells of several immunoSEQ 96-well plates, and each plate served as one replicate. Each replicate PCR for sorted subsets received approximately 220 ng genomic DNA, equal to tens of thousands of T cell genomes. The purified libraries were quantified using a Qubit 3.0 fluorometer, sized with a Bioanalyzer 2100, and then quantified again using the KAPA Library Quantification kit. Every immunoSEQ 96-well plate was sequenced on a separate single-read 150-cycle Illumina NextSeq 550 flow cell. Turning to the authors' computational methods: Because only junctional sequences without quality scores were contained in the immunoSEQ output, filtering matching that applied to full-length reads could not be performed. Sequences were annotated with PyIR, a Python wrapper for IgBLAST v1.9, and V/J genes and CDR3 were assigned using IMGT germline references. Reads were removed for weak V/J assignments (E-value above 1e-6), missing CDR3, stop codons, out-of-frame junctions, or ambiguous translated residues. V3J clonotypes were defined as sequences sharing an identical inferred V gene, J gene, and CDR3 amino acid sequence. Percentage overlap between repertoires was computed as shared unique clonotypes divided by the size of the smaller repertoire. Repertoire richness was assessed with RTK rarefaction, the Chao1 estimator, and Recon v2.1 estimates of unobserved clonotypes. Generation probabilities for all TCRbeta clonotypes obtained by the gDNA method from a few donors were computed using OLGA. TCRdb took this table from immuneACCESS and kept in-frame rearrangements with V and J called. Such tables lack part of the clones; where checked against another copy, unresolved V genes explain under half of the gap, and the rest is unexplained. That table gives V, J and clone size, and the DNA gave D and trimming. Here the sample has approximately 330,000 clones; more than 60% occur a single time. About 10% of the sample comes from the top ten.

The data were obtained in a study of shared clonotypes between healthy human individuals (dated by TCRdb to about 2020). Regarding the study in general: The cohort comprised two women and three men aged 18 to 49 years. For each donor, three plates each were used for CD4 naive and CD4 memory, two plates were used for CD8 naive, and one plate was used for CD8 memory. The study deeply sequenced blood TCR repertoires of five healthy adults to estimate repertoire size and the extent of clonotype sharing between individuals. Libraries were prepared and TCR repertoires were sequenced by different laboratories using diverse techniques, in order to increase sequencing depth and limit assay-specific biases. Each donor's leukapheresis produced roughly between roughly 0.85 and 9.5 billion PBMCs. The full study reports these points: Estimated clonotype richness was generally larger for naive than for memory subsets. Rarefaction of sorted-subset datasets indicated incomplete sequencing despite the large sequencing depth. Based on pairwise subsampling, the degree of clonotype sharing among donors was expected to be affected by sequencing depth. When several donors were compared, the shared fraction of clonotypes was 5% to 6.5% for naive CD4, around 3.5% for naive CD8, 2% to 2.5% for memory CD4, and 0.35% to 0.5% for memory CD8. Sampling was restricted to blood, and TCR repertoires in tissues likely differ from the TCR repertoires found in blood. Compared with non-shared clonotypes, the clonotypes found in all four sorted-subset donors had higher generation probabilities. Because the study included only a small number of donors, the genetic and exposure-history diversity represented was limited.

At the junction V is shortened by 6 bases and J by 4 bases; bases outside the gene matches: 2. The CDR3, cysteine through phenylalanine, is 12 amino acids long. Left in the record is the CDR3 DNA by itself, 36 bases read in frame from the first base. CDR1 and CDR2, per the germline V gene, are SQVTM and ANQGSEA. The donors were healthy, HIV-negative adults with no recently reported acute infections or vaccinations. Every donor was a Caucasian adult living in Nashville, Tennessee, USA. CD4+ T cells were enriched by magnetic negative selection, after which naive cells were positively selected on CD45RA and the negative fraction was taken as the memory subset. Blood was obtained by leukapheresis, after which PBMCs were separated by Ficoll-Histopaque density gradient centrifugation and cryopreserved in liquid nitrogen vapor phase. Analytical flow cytometry was used to check the purity and quantity of every magnetically sorted T cell population. Genomic DNA was isolated from each sorted fraction and quantified by UV absorbance on a Nanodrop 2000c.

Sequenced: memory CD4+ T cells sorted from blood. The cell subset or site label, read with the paper, signifies: CD45RA-negative fraction. This receptor was obtained from a man aged 25-45 years in good health. The sequence is built from TRBV29-1 and TRBJ2-7; a stretch of 11 junction bases matches TRBD1. The sequenced DNA: TGCAGCGTAGGACAGGGGGCGTACGAGCAGTACTTC. The encoded protein is CSVGQGAYEQYF.